A single T cell receptor beta chain is shown here with its context. The record originates from a study of blood T cell repertoires in COVID-19. Overall study context: Sample material is recorded as cDNA or gDNA derived from T cells, B-cell-depleted T cells, or PBMCs.

Original processing methods: Nucleated cell number was recorded as an estimate derived from reference gene primer amplification. Sequencing was performed with immunoSEQ multiplex PCR; in TCRdb, only in-frame clones are kept and a portion is missing. Clone size and the V and J calls come from that table; the DNA yielded D and trimming. The sample contains roughly 300,000 clones, approximately 88% of which appear only once. This clonotype originated in a human donor with COVID-19, enrolled during active disease. The donor label of this sample is uncertain. The source material was peripheral blood.

This CDR3 reads CASSLVGGQTNEKLFF. The CDR3 DNA sequence: TGCGCCAGCAGCTTGGTCGGGGGTCAAACTAATGAAAAACTGTTTTTT. The chain carries TRBV5-1 and TRBJ1-4; tentatively, D is TRBD1 (5 bases). The CDR3 covers 16 residues. Between the trimmed V and J ends, which lost 0 bases and 1 base, there was a span of 10 bases. Germline V gene sequence: CDR1 SGHRS, CDR2 YFSETQ.